Sequencing of this TCR beta chain was carried out in a study of breast tumors, draining lymph nodes, adjacent tissues. The lymph nodes were axillary draining lymph nodes from breast cancer patients. MiXCR, run by TCRdb on the multiplex PCR reads, gives a single entry per CDR3 protein. The table records around 110,000 distinct CDR3 sequences, more than 25% of them present only once. This clonotype was seen at least ten times. The germline V and J ends were trimmed by 0 bases and 2 bases, with 11 bases remaining between them. The CDR3 sequence is 16 residues long. Germline CDR1 is SGDLS and CDR2 is YYNGEE.

This receptor was obtained from a female donor with breast cancer. Some clones in this sample may be carry-over from other donors' samples. Sample: axillary lymph node tissue. The gene calls are TRBV9 and TRBJ2-2; TRBD1 is a possible D gene (5 bases). The CDR3 loop reads CASSVAPTANTGELFF. CDR3 coding DNA: TGTGCCAGCAGCGTAGCTCCGACAGCCAACACCGGGGAGCTGTTTTTT.